The 20 T cell receptor beta chains given below trace back to one sample, sequenced in a study of blood T cells in healthy people across ages. The authors ran a second PCR of 7 to 11 cycles using a sample-barcoded 5' primer and a J-beta primer mix. TCRdb re-called the 5' RACE reads through MiXCR, storing one row per CDR3 protein. Of about 1,000,000 distinct CDR3 sequences in the sample, 40% to 50% were seen once. Sequencing was performed on blood. Source of these receptors: a woman aged 60-75 years in good health.

V usage is TRBV12-3 or TRBV12-4 and J usage is TRBJ1-2; 10 bases align to TRBD1. Germline trimming cut 4 bases from V and 9 bases from J; bases unmatched to any gene: 11. The CDR3 has 15 amino acids. DNA for the CDR3: TGTGCCAGCAGTTCAGCCGGGACAGGGGTAGGAAGCTACACCTTC. Protein sequence: CASSSAGTGVGSYTF.

V usage is TRBV29-1 and J usage is TRBJ2-3; the D is unclear. This CDR3 has 13 residues. V lost 7 bases, J lost 4 bases, and 15 bases lay in between. Germline CDR1 is SQVTM and CDR2 is ANQGSEA. CDR3 bases: TGCAGCGCCCCCAACCGGCGGTCAGATACGCAGTATTTT. Encoded protein: CSAPNRRSDTQYF.

This clonotype was seen many times. The V call is TRBV2, the J call TRBJ2-7, with 8 bases that match TRBD1. Germline V gene data show CDR1 as SNHLY and CDR2 as FYNNEI. V gave up 5 bases and J gave up 4 bases; unmatched junction bases: 10. The CDR3 has 15 residues. CDR3 nucleotides: TGTGCCAGCAGTCTTTCCCAGGGGGCTGGGTACGAGCAGTACTTC. Translated, it gives CASSLSQGAGYEQYF. The full variable domain, rest sourced from reference TRBV2 and TRBJ2-7, is EPEVTQTPSHQVTQMGQEVILRCVPISNHLYFYWYRQILGQKVEFLVSFYNNEISEKSEIFDDQFSVERPDGSNFTLKIRSTKLEDSAMYFCASSLSQGAGYEQYFGPGTRLTVT.

The chain is built from TRBV9 and TRBJ2-3; either TRBD1 or TRBD2 may fit D (7 bases each). The CDR3 covers 16 residues. Trimming removed 4 bases from V and 6 bases from J, with 21 bases in between. Germline CDR1 SGDLS, CDR2 YYNGEE. The CDR3: CASSPQGGGRRDTQYF. The CDR3 bases are TGTGCCAGCAGCCCACAAGGGGGCGGGAGAAGGGATACGCAGTATTTT.

At least ten counts were recorded for this clonotype. The V and J genes are TRBV15 and TRBJ2-7, with 8 bases matching TRBD1. CDR1 and CDR2 (germline): LNHNV, YYDKDF (reference sequence). The ends lost 1 base at V and 2 bases at J; junction bases unmatched: 4. CDR3 length: 15 amino acids. The CDR3 nucleotides read TGTGCCACCAGCAGAGGACAACAGGGGGCCTACGAGCAGTACTTC. It specifies CATSRGQQGAYEQYF. Full variable domain (missing parts from reference TRBV15 and TRBJ2-7): DAMVIQNPRYQVTQFGKPVTLSCSQTLNHNVMYWYQQKSSQAPKLLFHYYDKDFNNEADTPDNFQSRRPNTSFCFLDIRSPGLGDTAMYLCATSRGQQGAYEQYFGPGTRLTVT.

The chain uses TRBV20-1 and TRBJ2-5; D is undetermined. The V gene's germline CDR1 is DFQATT and CDR2 SNEGSKA (reference sequence). V lost 5 bases and J 9 bases, leaving 16 bases between the germline ends. The CDR3 extends over 12 amino acids. The CDR3 reads CSAAYQDGPQYF. CDR3 nucleotide sequence: TGCAGTGCTGCCTATCAGGACGGACCCCAGTACTTC.

This chain links TRBV30 with TRBJ2-7, with D possibly being TRBD2 (6 bases). CDR1 GTSNPN and CDR2 SVGIG come from the germline V gene (reference sequence). V lost 3 bases, J lost 4 bases, and 16 bases lay in between. This CDR3 contains 14 residues. The CDR3 sequence: CAWSLGGESYEQYF. The CDR3 DNA sequence: TGTGCCTGGAGCCTGGGGGGTGAGTCTTACGAGCAGTACTTC. Complete variable domain (other parts from reference TRBV30 and TRBJ2-7): SQTIHQWPATLVQPVGSPLSLECTVEGTSNPNLYWYRQAAGRGLQLLFYSVGIGQISSEVPQNLSASRPQDRQFILSSKKLLLSDSGFYLCAWSLGGESYEQYFGPGTRLTVT.

This clonotype was seen many times. This chain connects TRBV5-1 to TRBJ2-3; 7 bases are shared with TRBD2. V shed 0 bases, J shed 2 bases, and the junction held 3 bases outside the gene matches. Germline CDR1 is SGHRS and CDR2 is YFSETQ. There are 15 residues in the CDR3. The CDR3 DNA is TGCGCCAGCAGCTTGGCTAGCGGCCCCACAGATACGCAGTATTTT. Translating gives CASSLASGPTDTQYF.

This clonotype was counted once. One end of the junction is discordant with germline, which a read error may explain. This chain uses TRBV4-2 with TRBJ2-7; 7 bases map to TRBD1. The germline gives CDR1 LGHNA, CDR2 YNFKEQ. This CDR3 region has 15 residues. Here the CDR3 reads CANSAGPGTVGEQYF. Here the CDR3 DNA reads TGTGCCAACAGCGCAGGGCCCGGGACAGTGGGCGAGCAGTACTTC.

The chain has TRBV28 and TRBJ1-2, with 7 bases identical to TRBD1. The CDR3 sequence is 13 residues long. Trimming cost V 6 bases and J 5 bases; bases outside gene matches: 6. In germline, CDR1 is MDHEN, CDR2 SYDVKM. CDR3 in DNA: TGTGCCAGCAGCCCCCCCAGGGGGTATGGCTACACCTTC. Residues: CASSPPRGYGYTF.

The rearrangement joins TRBV7-6 to TRBJ2-5; 9 bases align to TRBD1. Germline CDR1 reads SGHVS; CDR2 reads FNYEAQ. Trimming at V came to 5 bases and at J to 2 bases, leaving 3 bases not matched to a gene. The CDR3 totals 14 residues. The CDR3 loop reads CASSIGTGQETQYF. DNA of the CDR3: TGTGCCAGCAGCATTGGGACAGGGCAAGAGACCCAGTACTTC.

The gene calls are TRBV7-8 and TRBJ1-4; the D is unclear. There are 15 residues in the CDR3. The V and J ends lost 0 bases and 5 bases respectively, with 10 bases between them. Germline CDR1 is SGHVS and CDR2 is FQNEAQ. CDR3 sequence: CASSLAAELNEKLFF. In DNA form, the CDR3 reads TGTGCCAGCAGCTTAGCGGCAGAATTGAATGAAAAACTGTTTTTT.

The chain carries TRBV29-1 and TRBJ1-1; the match to TRBD1 covers 12 bases. Germline CDR1 reads SQVTM; CDR2 reads ANQGSEA. V lost 7 bases, J lost 10 bases, and 4 bases stayed unmatched. The CDR3 is made up of 11 amino acids. CDR3 sequence reads: CSGGQGAGAFF. The CDR3 DNA reads TGCAGCGGGGGACAGGGGGCAGGAGCTTTCTTT.

The chain couples TRBV6-5 to TRBJ1-2; possible D gene TRBD1, 5 bases. The V and J ends lost 5 bases and 6 bases respectively, with 13 bases between them. Germline V lookup: CDR1 MNHEY, CDR2 SVGAGI. CDR3 length equals 13 residues. Written as DNA, the CDR3 is TGTGCCAGCAGTCCAAACGGGGCCGATGGCTACACCTTC. This codes for CASSPNGADGYTF.

The chain couples TRBV27 to TRBJ2-6, with a possible D match to TRBD2 (6 bases). The CDR3 has 15 residues. Germline assignment: CDR1 MNHEY and CDR2 SMNVEV (reference sequence). V was clipped by 6 bases and J by 2 bases, with 11 bases between them. The CDR3 DNA follows: TGTGCCAGCAGCACCTGGGAGGCTGGGGCCAACGTCCTGACTTTC. Protein product: CASSTWEAGANVLTF.

This clonotype was seen a few times. The gene calls are TRBV6-1 and TRBJ2-3, with D possibly being TRBD1 (6 bases). The CDR3 has 14 residues. V lost 6 bases, J lost 1 base, and 11 bases lay in between. CDR1 is MNHNS, CDR2 SASEGT, per germline. The CDR3 region is CASRATGRTDTQYF. In DNA form, the CDR3 reads TGTGCCAGCAGGGCGACAGGACGCACAGATACGCAGTATTTT.

This chain uses TRBV2 with TRBJ1-2; D may be TRBD1 (5 bases). The V gene lost 5 bases and the J gene lost 5 bases, with 15 bases spanning the gap. Per the germline V gene, CDR1 is SNHLY and CDR2 is FYNNEI. The length of the CDR3 is 14 residues. The CDR3 DNA is TGTGCCAGCAGTCCCGGCAGGGTGTTGTATGGCTACACCTTC. As protein: CASSPGRVLYGYTF.

This clonotype was counted at least ten times. The chain uses TRBV25-1 and TRBJ2-6; D is uncertain. V shed 0 bases and J shed 0 bases, with 3 bases lying between them. CDR1 MGHDK and CDR2 SYGVNS come from the germline V gene. The CDR3 sequence is 15 residues long. The CDR3 loop is CASSEYNSGANVLTF. CDR3 nucleotides: TGTGCCAGCAGTGAATACAACTCTGGGGCCAACGTCCTGACTTTC. Using reference TRBV25-1 and TRBJ2-6 for the parts outside the CDR3, the full variable domain is EADIYQTPRYLVIGTGKKITLECSQTMGHDKMYWYQQDPGMELHLIHYSYGVNSTEKGDLSSESTVSRIRTEHFPLTLESARPSHTSQYLCASSEYNSGANVLTFGAGSRLTVL.

This clonotype was seen a handful of times. DNA for the CDR3: TGTGCCAGCAGCCTCACCCCGTCCAAGGGAGGGTCCGAGCAGTACTTC. It codes for CASSLTPSKGGSEQYF. The rearrangement joins TRBV28 to TRBJ2-7; 7 positions agree with TRBD2. Trimming cost V 6 bases and J 6 bases; bases outside gene matches: 17. Per the germline V gene, CDR1 is MDHEN and CDR2 is SYDVKM. The CDR3 length is 16 residues.

This clonotype showed up just once. This chain joins TRBV27 and TRBJ2-3, with D tentatively TRBD2 (7 bases). The CDR3 is 14 amino acids. Germline V gene sequence: CDR1 MNHEY, CDR2 SMNVEV (reference sequence). V was cut by 7 bases and J by 4 bases, with 15 bases left in between. CDR3 region: CASTSRGGSDTQYF. The DNA for the CDR3 is TGTGCCAGCACCTCAAGGGGGGGGTCAGATACGCAGTATTTT.